The 2 T cell receptor beta chains reported below all come from one sample, sequenced in a study of early T cells in non-severe SARS-CoV-2 infection. TCRdb itself ran the 5' RACE reads through MiXCR, one entry per CDR3 protein. Among 65,000 to 85,000 distinct CDR3 sequences listed, under 15% were seen once. The sample comprised whole blood. These receptor sequences come from an adult who was a healthcare worker with PCR-confirmed SARS-CoV-2 infection or an uninfected control (not recorded which).

This clonotype has just a few counts. The chain links TRBV7-9 to TRBJ2-3; D is undetermined. CDR1 and CDR2 (germline): SEHNR, FQNEAQ (reference sequence). Trimming pared 2 bases from V and 3 bases from J, leaving 9 bases between. This CDR3 region has 14 residues. CDR3 DNA sequence: TGTGCCAGCAGCTTATTGGCTCAAACAGATACGCAGTATTTT. It translates to CASSLLAQTDTQYF. Looking up the rest from reference TRBV7-9 and TRBJ2-3 gives the full variable domain: DTGVSQNPRHKITKRGQNVTFRCDPISEHNRLYWYRQTLGQGPEFLTYFQNEAQLEKSRLLSDRFSAERPKGSFSTLEIQRTEQGDSAMYLCASSLLAQTDTQYFGPGTRLTVL.

In this sample, this clonotype turned up a few times. This CDR3 fails to terminate in the conserved phenylalanine or tryptophan, so it likely reflects a read error. It is unclear where the CDR3 begins or ends on the DNA, so no DNA is shown, and the CDR3 is as TCRdb lists it. The chain couples TRBV20-1 to TRBJ1-1. The CDR3 is 8 amino acids long, termini counted. Germline V gives CDR1 DFQATT, CDR2 SNEGSKA (reference sequence). This CDR3 reads CSARSTAG.